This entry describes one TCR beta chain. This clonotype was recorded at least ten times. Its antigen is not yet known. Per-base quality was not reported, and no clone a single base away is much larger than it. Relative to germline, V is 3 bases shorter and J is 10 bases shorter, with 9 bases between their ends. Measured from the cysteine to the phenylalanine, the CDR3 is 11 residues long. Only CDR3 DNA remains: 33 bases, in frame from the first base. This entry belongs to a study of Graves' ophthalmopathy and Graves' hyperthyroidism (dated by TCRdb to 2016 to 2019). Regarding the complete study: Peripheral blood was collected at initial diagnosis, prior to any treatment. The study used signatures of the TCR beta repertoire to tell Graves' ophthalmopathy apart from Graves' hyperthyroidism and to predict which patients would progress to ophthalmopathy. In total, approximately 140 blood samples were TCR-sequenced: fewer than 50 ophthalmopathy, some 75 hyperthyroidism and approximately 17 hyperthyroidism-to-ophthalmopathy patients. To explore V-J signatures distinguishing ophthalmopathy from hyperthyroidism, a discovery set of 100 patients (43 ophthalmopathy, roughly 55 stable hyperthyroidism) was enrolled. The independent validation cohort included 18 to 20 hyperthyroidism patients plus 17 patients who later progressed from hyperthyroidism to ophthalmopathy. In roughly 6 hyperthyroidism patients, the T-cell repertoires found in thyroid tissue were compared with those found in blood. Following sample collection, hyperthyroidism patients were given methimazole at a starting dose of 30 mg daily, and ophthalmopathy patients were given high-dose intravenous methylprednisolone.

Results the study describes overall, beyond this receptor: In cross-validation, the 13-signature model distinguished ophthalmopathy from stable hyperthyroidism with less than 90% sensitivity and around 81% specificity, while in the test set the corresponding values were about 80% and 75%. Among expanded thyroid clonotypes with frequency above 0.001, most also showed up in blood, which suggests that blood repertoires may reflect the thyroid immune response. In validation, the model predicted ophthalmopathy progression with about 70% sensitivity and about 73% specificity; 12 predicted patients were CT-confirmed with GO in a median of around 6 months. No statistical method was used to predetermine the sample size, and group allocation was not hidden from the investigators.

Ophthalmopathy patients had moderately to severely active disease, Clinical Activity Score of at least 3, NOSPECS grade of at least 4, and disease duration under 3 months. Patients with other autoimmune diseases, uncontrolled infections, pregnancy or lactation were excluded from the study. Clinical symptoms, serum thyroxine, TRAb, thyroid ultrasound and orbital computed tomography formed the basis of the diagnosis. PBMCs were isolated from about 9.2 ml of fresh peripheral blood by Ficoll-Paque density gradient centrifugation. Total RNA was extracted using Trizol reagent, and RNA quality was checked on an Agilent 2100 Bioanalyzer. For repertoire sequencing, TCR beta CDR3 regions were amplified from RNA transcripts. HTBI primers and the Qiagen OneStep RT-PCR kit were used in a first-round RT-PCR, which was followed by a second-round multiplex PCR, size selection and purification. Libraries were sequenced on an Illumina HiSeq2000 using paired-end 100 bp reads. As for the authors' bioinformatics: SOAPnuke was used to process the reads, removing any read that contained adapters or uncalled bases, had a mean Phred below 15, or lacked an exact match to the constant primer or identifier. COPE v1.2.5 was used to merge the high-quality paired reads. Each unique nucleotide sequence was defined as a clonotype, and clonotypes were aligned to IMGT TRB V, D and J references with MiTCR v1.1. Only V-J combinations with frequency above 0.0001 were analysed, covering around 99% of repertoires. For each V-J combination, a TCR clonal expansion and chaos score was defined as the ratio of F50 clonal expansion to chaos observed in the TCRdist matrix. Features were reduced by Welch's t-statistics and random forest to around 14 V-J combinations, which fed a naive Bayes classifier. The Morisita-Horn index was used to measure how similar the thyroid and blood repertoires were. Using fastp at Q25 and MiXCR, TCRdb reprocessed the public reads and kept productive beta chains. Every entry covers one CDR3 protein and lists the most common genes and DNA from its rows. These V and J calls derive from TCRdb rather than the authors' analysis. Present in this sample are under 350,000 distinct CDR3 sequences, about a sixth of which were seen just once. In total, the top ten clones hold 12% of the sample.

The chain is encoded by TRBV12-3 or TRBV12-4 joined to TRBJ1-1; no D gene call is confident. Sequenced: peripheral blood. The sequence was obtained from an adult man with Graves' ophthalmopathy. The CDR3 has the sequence CASSLVSVAFF. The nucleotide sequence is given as TGTGCCAGCAGTTTGGTAAGCGTAGCTTTCTTT.